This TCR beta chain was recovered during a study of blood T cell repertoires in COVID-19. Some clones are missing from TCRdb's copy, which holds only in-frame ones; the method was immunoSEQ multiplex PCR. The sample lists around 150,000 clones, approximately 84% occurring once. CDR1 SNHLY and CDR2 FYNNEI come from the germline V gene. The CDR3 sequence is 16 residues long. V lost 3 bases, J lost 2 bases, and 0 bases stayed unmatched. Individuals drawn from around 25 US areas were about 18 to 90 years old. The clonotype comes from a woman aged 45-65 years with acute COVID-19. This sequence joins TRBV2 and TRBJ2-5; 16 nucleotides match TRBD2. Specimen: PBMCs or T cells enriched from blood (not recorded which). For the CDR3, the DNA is TGTGCCAGCAGTGAGGGACTAGCGGGAGGGCAAGAGACCCAGTACTTC. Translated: CASSEGLAGGQETQYF.